A selection of T cell receptor beta chains follows, all from one sample in a study of cytomegalovirus exposure and HLA in healthy donors. Libraries were prepared by immunoSEQ multiplex PCR; TCRdb keeps only in-frame clonotypes and omits some of them. The table shows roughly 89,000 clones, with about three quarters occurring only once. Sequencing was carried out using PBMCs. These receptors all stem from a man between 25 and 39 years old in good health and CMV-seropositive. Each CDR3 is given with its conserved first and last residue. A D gene is named only where the DNA matches it firmly. A clone size is listed for some rows: how often the clone was seen (once, few, many), or a class if it is expanded.

V: TRBV30
size: NA
J: TRBJ2-7
D: TRBD1
DNA: TGTGCCTGGAACCTCAGGGGGCTAAGCGAGCAGTACTTC
CDR3: CAWNLRGLSEQYF

V: TRBV28
size: NA
J: TRBJ1-2
D: TRBD1
DNA: TGTGCCAGCACCGTGGGACAGGGGGACTATGGCTACACCTTC
CDR3: CASTVGQGDYGYTF

V: TRBV27
size: many
J: TRBJ1-1
D: TRBD1
DNA: TGTGCCAGCAGTTCGCAGGGGGTAGGGAACACTGAAGCTTTCTTT
CDR3: CASSSQGVGNTEAFF

V: TRBV25-1
size: NA
J: TRBJ2-7
D: NA
DNA: TGTGCCAGCAGTGAATTATTCGGGGACGAGCAGTACTTC
CDR3: CASSELFGDEQYF

V: TRBV19
size: NA
J: TRBJ2-7
D: TRBD1
DNA: TGTGCCAGTAGTGGCGCGGGACAGGGCAGGCCCTACGAGCAGTACTTC
CDR3: CASSGAGQGRPYEQYF

V: TRBV5-1
size: NA
J: TRBJ2-7
D: TRBD2
DNA: TGCGCCAGCAGCTTGGTGTCGGGGGGGCCCCACGAGCAGTACTTC
CDR3: CASSLVSGGPHEQYF

V: TRBV4-3
size: NA
J: TRBJ1-4
D: NA
DNA: TGCGCCAGCAGCCAAGACCTCTCGGGGATTAATGAAAAACTGTTTTTT
CDR3: CASSQDLSGINEKLFF

V: TRBV4-1
size: NA
J: TRBJ1-4
D: NA
DNA: TGCGCCAGCAGCCAGCCACAGGAAAAACTGTTTTTT
CDR3: CASSQPQEKLFF

V: TRBV5-1
size: NA
J: TRBJ2-3
D: TRBD2
DNA: TGCGCCAGCAGCTTGGGACTAGCGGTTAGCACAGATACGCAGTATTTT
CDR3: CASSLGLAVSTDTQYF

V: TRBV6-5
size: once
J: TRBJ1-3
D: NA
DNA: TGTGCCAGCAGACCGGACAGCAGCTCTGGAAACACCATATATTTT
CDR3: CASRPDSSSGNTIYF

V: TRBV20-1
size: NA
J: TRBJ2-7
D: NA
DNA: TGCAGTGCGGGTTATAGCTACGAGCAGTACTTC
CDR3: CSAGYSYEQYF